This T cell receptor beta chain was observed in a study of T cells expressing NK-cell markers. TCRdb processed the 5' RACE reads again and assigns one entry to each CDR3 protein, with no DNA. The clone table shows about 450,000 distinct CDR3 sequences, with the ten largest holding more than 7%. The CDR3 is made up of 15 amino acids. The source material was blood T cells: a sorted CD56 or NKG2C T cell subset, CD4+ or CD8+ T cells, or bulk PBMC T cells (not recorded which). The source of this sequence is a woman between 18 and 70 years old in good health. This chain links TRBV12-3 or TRBV12-4 with TRBJ2-1; the TCRdb D gene call, TRBD2, has no DNA to confirm it. CDR3 residues: CASSTVAGGWNEQFF.